The T cell receptor (beta chain) described here comes from a study of T cells in Graves' hyperthyroidism and ophthalmopathy. There were TCR beta CDR3 regions amplified from RNA transcripts. A set of HTBI primers served as the primers for a first-round RT-PCR of the TCR CDR3. TCRdb re-called the multiplex PCR reads with MiXCR, one entry per CDR3 protein. This table has about 560,000 distinct CDR3 sequences, around 42% appearing once. V lost 6 bases to trimming and J lost 4 bases; unmatched junction nucleotides: 4. The germline V gene encodes CDR1 MNHNY and CDR2 SVGAGI (reference sequence). CDR3 length: 14 amino acids.

The chain is built from TRBV6-6 and TRBJ2-7; 12 bases align to TRBD2. This sequence was found in a woman between 18 and 29 years old with Graves' hyperthyroidism. Sequencing was done on a sample of peripheral blood or thyroid tissue (not recorded which). CDR3 bases: TGTGCCAGCAGAATGACTAGCGGGAGTTACGAGCAGTACTTC. Protein: CASRMTSGSYEQYF.